What follows are 18 T cell receptor beta chains derived from one specimen sequenced in a study of neurological immune-mediated disorders. One entry per CDR3 protein results from TCRdb running MiXCR on the 5' RACE reads. The profile shows 25,000 to 35,000 distinct CDR3 sequences, approximately 1.4% of them singletons. Sequences were obtained from PBMCs. These receptors came from a young woman with multiple sclerosis.

There are many counts of this clonotype. The gene calls are TRBV7-2 and TRBJ2-7, with a tentative D call TRBD1 (6 bases). V gave up 4 bases and J gave up 5 bases, with 9 bases separating them. CDR3 length: 12 residues. Germline CDR1 SGHTA, CDR2 FQGNSA. The CDR3: CASSSQGHEQYF. CDR3 coding DNA: TGTGCCAGCAGCTCACAGGGCCACGAGCAGTACTTC.

This clonotype occurred many times. The chain joins TRBV18 to TRBJ1-4; TRBD1 might be the D (6 bases). V lost 6 bases, J lost 7 bases, and 15 bases lay in between. The CDR3 has 14 amino acids. The germline CDR1 and CDR2 sequences are KGHSH and LQKENI. CDR3 residues: CASSTRARGEKLFF. DNA for the CDR3: TGTGCCAGCTCTACCAGGGCCAGGGGTGAAAAACTGTTTTTT.

V is TRBV12-3 or TRBV12-4 and J is TRBJ1-1; possibly TRBD1 for D (5 bases). This CDR3 comprises 11 residues. V dropped 5 bases and J dropped 6 bases, with 7 bases sitting between them. The DNA of the CDR3 is TGTGCCAGCAGTAGCAGGGCTGAAGCTTTCTTT. Its protein product is CASSSRAEAFF.

This clonotype was counted ten times or more. Without the conserved terminal phenylalanine or tryptophan, this CDR3 likely stems from a read error. The chain recombines TRBV29-1 with TRBJ2-5; the D is unclear. V lost 5 bases, J lost 1 base, and 11 bases lay in between. Germline V gene sequence: CDR1 SQVTM, CDR2 ANQGSEA. There are 13 residues in the CDR3. CDR3 coding DNA: TGCAGCGTTCGTGAACAACCCCAAGAGACCCAGTACTGC. Its protein product is CSVREQPQETQYC.

This clonotype was detected many times. The chain combines TRBV7-8 with TRBJ2-5, with a tentative D call TRBD2 (7 bases). Germline V gene data show CDR1 as SGHVS and CDR2 as FQNEAQ. The CDR3 is 16 amino acids. V shed 0 bases and J shed 4 bases, with 15 bases lying between them. The CDR3 nucleotides read TGTGCCAGCAGCTTAGCGTCGGGGGGCATAGGAGAGACCCAGTACTTC. It codes for CASSLASGGIGETQYF. The whole variable domain, remainder taken from reference TRBV7-8 and TRBJ2-5, is GAGVSQSPRYKVAKRGQDVALRCDPISGHVSLFWYQQALGQGPEFLTYFQNEAQLDKSGLPSDRFFAERPEGSVSTLKIQRTQQEDSAVYLCASSLASGGIGETQYFGPGTRLLVL.

Ten or more counts support this clonotype. The V and J genes are TRBV5-1 and TRBJ2-7, with 11 bases lining up with TRBD1. CDR1 is SGHRS, CDR2 YFSETQ, per germline. The CDR3 sequence is 15 residues long. The V gene end was trimmed by 5 bases and the J gene end by 3 bases; junction bases not matched to a gene: 7. CDR3 bases: TGCGCCAGCAGGGAACCCGGGACAGGGGGCTACGAGCAGTACTTC. Its translation: CASREPGTGGYEQYF.

At least ten counts were recorded for this clonotype. The V call is TRBV6-5, the J call TRBJ2-5; 12 nucleotides agree with TRBD2. The V gene's germline CDR1 is MNHEY and CDR2 SVGAGI. With V trimmed by 6 bases and J by 1 base, 9 bases remained unmatched. This CDR3 is 17 amino acids long. CDR3 in DNA: TGTGCCAGCAGCCGACTAGCGGGGGTGCGAGTCCAAGAGACCCAGTACTTC. Translating gives CASSRLAGVRVQETQYF.

This clonotype came up many times. V gene TRBV5-1 combines with J gene TRBJ2-7; D is ambiguous. The CDR3 runs 12 residues. CDR1 SGHRS and CDR2 YFSETQ come from the germline V gene. Trimming left V 4 bases short and J 4 bases short, with 9 bases between. The CDR3 nucleotides are TGCGCCAGCAGCGCCGAGCGTTACGAGCAGTACTTC. Translating gives CASSAERYEQYF.

In regard to this clonotype: Its ends do not fully match the called genes, so a read error is possible. The rearrangement joins TRBV7-2 to TRBJ2-2; D unresolved. The CDR3 sequence is 12 residues long. Germline CDR1 reads SGHTA; CDR2 reads FQGNSA. CDR3 sequence (DNA): TGTGACAGCAGCAACGAAAACGGGGAGCTGTTTTTT. This encodes CDSSNENGELFF.

This clonotype came up many times. The chain is built from TRBV24-1 and TRBJ2-5; D is perhaps TRBD1 (5 bases). The CDR3 is 13 residues long. Looked up from germline, CDR1 is KGHDR and CDR2 is SFDVKD. V lost 5 bases, J lost 5 bases, and 11 bases lay in between. CDR3 region: CATSGQGGETQYF. CDR3 DNA sequence: TGTGCCACCAGTGGTCAGGGTGGGGAGACCCAGTACTTC.

This clonotype was recorded many times. The rearrangement joins TRBV5-4 to TRBJ2-3; 8 bases are a match to TRBD1. This CDR3 spans 14 amino acids. The V gene's germline CDR1 is SGHNT and CDR2 YYREEE (reference sequence). J was trimmed by 5 bases and V by 4 bases; bases with no gene match: 6. CDR3 amino acids: CASSNPDREDTQYF. CDR3 nucleotide sequence: TGTGCCAGCAGCAACCCGGACAGGGAAGATACGCAGTATTTT.

This clonotype appeared many times. Written as DNA, the CDR3 is TGTGCCAGCAGCTTTTCTAGCGGGCCGGAAGAGTACTTC. Its protein is CASSFSSGPEEYF. The rearrangement links TRBV7-2 to TRBJ2-5; 8 bases are shared with TRBD2. Looked up from germline, CDR1 is SGHTA and CDR2 is FQGNSA. The CDR3 has 13 residues. The ends lost 3 bases at V and 12 bases at J; junction bases unmatched: 9.

This clonotype has ten or more counts. V and J are TRBV9 and TRBJ2-3; 7 bases are shared with TRBD2. The CDR3 covers 17 residues. Germline values: CDR1 SGDLS, CDR2 YYNGEE. J gave up 2 bases and V 2 bases, and 11 bases lay outside the gene matches. As DNA, the CDR3 is TGTGCCAGCAGCGTCCTCGACAGCGGGGCGGTCACAGATACGCAGTATTTT. Translation gives CASSVLDSGAVTDTQYF.

This clonotype was picked up many times. The genes are TRBV2 and TRBJ2-7, with TRBD1 as a possible D gene (6 bases). Per germline, CDR1 SNHLY and CDR2 FYNNEI. Trimming shortened V by 7 bases and J by 3 bases, and 13 bases separated the two germline ends. The CDR3 runs 13 residues. The CDR3 DNA follows: TGTGCCAGCACCCGGGACACTAGCTACGAGCAGTACTTC. It specifies CASTRDTSYEQYF.

This clonotype was seen a few times. The chain has TRBV19 and TRBJ2-6; D gene unclear. Trimming stripped 5 bases from V and 0 bases from J, with 5 bases between. Germline V gene sequence: CDR1 LNHDA, CDR2 SQIVND (reference sequence). This CDR3 comprises 14 residues. The DNA for the CDR3 is TGTGCCAGTAGTTACAACTCTGGGGCCAACGTCCTGACTTTC. This codes for CASSYNSGANVLTF.

This clonotype was detected only a few times. The genes are TRBV9 and TRBJ2-4; tentative D call: TRBD2 (5 bases). Germline V gene sequence: CDR1 SGDLS, CDR2 YYNGEE. Between the trimmed V and J ends, which lost 2 bases and 9 bases, there was a span of 15 bases. The CDR3 is 14 amino acids. The CDR3: CASSVGPSAGIQYF. For the CDR3, the DNA is TGTGCCAGCAGCGTCGGCCCCTCGGCGGGCATTCAGTACTTC.

This clonotype was detected ten times or more. V and J are TRBV6-1 and TRBJ2-1; possibly TRBD2 for D (6 bases). In germline, CDR1 is MNHNS, CDR2 SASEGT. The CDR3 has 15 residues. Trimming shortened V by 1 base and J by 4 bases, and 11 bases separated the two germline ends. The CDR3 sequence: CASSEGSGSYNEQFF. The CDR3 bases are TGTGCCAGCAGTGAAGGGAGCGGGTCTTACAATGAGCAGTTCTTC.

This clonotype has a count of ten or more. The chain couples TRBV9 to TRBJ2-2, with no clear D. The CDR3 runs 15 residues. Trimming pared 2 bases from V and 8 bases from J, leaving 16 bases between. Germline V CDR1 and CDR2: SGDLS, YYNGEE. The CDR3 protein is CASSVTPSFVGELFF. The CDR3 coding sequence is TGTGCCAGCAGCGTTACCCCTTCGTTCGTGGGGGAGCTGTTTTTT.